This TCR beta chain came from a study of glioma-infiltrating T cells after dendritic cell vaccination. Study context: Patients received autologous tumor lysate-pulsed dendritic cell vaccination between about 2003 and 2012.

Noted time point: after dendritic cell vaccination, including at tumor progression/relapse. Before vaccination, two weeks after the third vaccination, and at progression, PBMC were collected. The CDR3 covers 14 residues. The V gene's germline CDR1 is LGHNA and CDR2 YNFKEQ. Clones were sequenced by immunoSEQ multiplex PCR, and TCRdb holds only the in-frame ones, with some missing. The sample gives tens of thousands of clones, 70% to 85% of which show up once; 15% to 18% is in the top ten. This clone was found a few times. At one of its ends the junction is not consistent with the germline gene, which may arise from a read error.

This rearrangement joins TRBV4-2 to TRBJ1-2; tentative D call: TRBD1 (5 bases). Sequenced here: blood, sampled after dendritic cell vaccination. The clonotype comes from a human donor with glioblastoma. CDR3 DNA sequence: TGTGCCAGCAGCCAGCGGGACGACTACTATGACTACACCTTC. Residues: CASSQRDDYYDYTF.